A selection of T cell receptor beta chains follows, all from one sample in a study of blood T cells in healthy people across ages. TCRdb redid the calling of the 5' RACE reads with MiXCR, one entry per CDR3 protein. In the table there are roughly 1,500,000 distinct CDR3 sequences, around 39% of which are singletons. Sequenced input: blood. The receptors come from a woman under 30 in good health. CDR3s include the opening cysteine and the closing phenylalanine or tryptophan. The order of the fields is clone size, J gene, V gene, D gene, CDR3 protein, CDR3 DNA. A D gene is named only where the DNA matches it firmly. Clone size is stated in some rows and not others, as once, few, many or a class when expanded.

abundance: .
j_gene: TRBJ2-5
v_gene: TRBV5-1
d_gene: .
CDR3aa: CASSPRPGVEETQYF
CDR3nt: TGCGCCAGCAGCCCGCGGCCGGGAGTTGAGGAGACCCAGTACTTC

abundance: many
j_gene: TRBJ2-7
v_gene: TRBV3-1
d_gene: .
CDR3aa: CASRQAYEQYF
CDR3nt: TGTGCCAGCCGTCAAGCCTACGAGCAGTACTTC

abundance: .
j_gene: TRBJ2-1
v_gene: TRBV28
d_gene: .
CDR3aa: CASSLGRIGKTQFF
CDR3nt: TGTGCCAGCAGTCTAGGGCGCATCGGGAAGACCCAGTTCTTC

abundance: few
j_gene: TRBJ2-7
v_gene: TRBV21-1
d_gene: .
CDR3aa: CASSPLRIPEQYF
CDR3nt: TGTGCCAGCAGCCCCCTGCGGATCCCTGAGCAGTACTTC

abundance: few
j_gene: TRBJ2-3
v_gene: TRBV7-2
d_gene: .
CDR3aa: CASIRAEFSTDTQYF
CDR3nt: TGTGCCAGCATACGAGCGGAGTTTAGCACAGATACGCAGTATTTT

abundance: .
j_gene: TRBJ2-3
v_gene: TRBV6-5
d_gene: TRBD2
CDR3aa: CASGLTGGPPTDTQYF
CDR3nt: TGTGCCAGCGGCCTGACGGGGGGGCCCCCGACAGATACGCAGTATTTT

abundance: once
j_gene: TRBJ2-2
v_gene: TRBV6-5
d_gene: TRBD2
CDR3aa: CASSYEERGGELFF
CDR3nt: TGTGCCAGCAGTTACGAAGAGCGGGGCGGGGAGCTGTTTTTT

abundance: .
j_gene: TRBJ1-5
v_gene: TRBV29-1
d_gene: .
CDR3aa: CSVSPGGSNQPQHF
CDR3nt: TGCAGCGTTTCTCCCGGGGGCAGCAATCAGCCCCAGCATTTT

abundance: .
j_gene: TRBJ2-5
v_gene: TRBV13
d_gene: TRBD2
CDR3aa: CASQRGGRETQYF
CDR3nt: TGTGCCAGCCAGCGGGGGGGCAGGGAGACCCAGTACTTC

abundance: once
j_gene: TRBJ2-7
v_gene: TRBV5-4
d_gene: .
CDR3aa: CASSLGDGSPIYEQYF
CDR3nt: TGTGCCAGCAGCTTGGGGGACGGGTCCCCCATCTACGAGCAGTACTTC

abundance: once
j_gene: TRBJ1-1
v_gene: TRBV6-5
d_gene: TRBD1
CDR3aa: CASSYDRTGVDTEAFF
CDR3nt: TGTGCCAGCAGTTACGACAGGACAGGGGTTGACACTGAAGCTTTCTTT

abundance: .
j_gene: TRBJ2-5
v_gene: TRBV6-5
d_gene: .
CDR3aa: CASSYSGVAQETQYF
CDR3nt: TGTGCCAGCAGTTACTCGGGAGTGGCCCAAGAGACCCAGTACTTC

abundance: few
j_gene: TRBJ1-3
v_gene: TRBV4-1
d_gene: .
CDR3aa: CASSQDSGRISGNTIYF
CDR3nt: TGCGCCAGCAGCCAAGATTCTGGCCGTATCTCTGGAAACACCATATATTTT

abundance: many
j_gene: TRBJ2-7
v_gene: TRBV10-3
d_gene: TRBD2
CDR3aa: CAISDSTSGSGEQYF
CDR3nt: TGTGCCATCAGTGACTCGACTAGCGGGAGCGGTGAGCAGTACTTC

abundance: .
j_gene: TRBJ2-7
v_gene: TRBV27
d_gene: TRBD1
CDR3aa: CASSPPQRDSYSYEQYF
CDR3nt: TGTGCCAGCAGTCCCCCACAAAGGGACAGCTACTCCTACGAGCAGTACTTC

abundance: few
j_gene: TRBJ2-1
v_gene: TRBV11-2
d_gene: .
CDR3aa: CASSVVSALNEQFF
CDR3nt: TGTGCCAGCAGTGTGGTCAGTGCGTTAAATGAGCAGTTCTTC

abundance: .
j_gene: TRBJ2-7
v_gene: TRBV11-2
d_gene: .
CDR3aa: CASSLTGSKSYEQYF
CDR3nt: TGTGCCAGCAGCTTAACAGGGTCAAAGTCCTACGAGCAGTACTTC

abundance: few
j_gene: TRBJ2-5
v_gene: TRBV6-6
d_gene: .
CDR3aa: CASSYDGPQETQYF
CDR3nt: TGTGCCAGCAGTTACGATGGGCCTCAAGAGACCCAGTACTTC

abundance: .
j_gene: TRBJ2-7
v_gene: TRBV5-6
d_gene: .
CDR3aa: CASSREFSYEQYF
CDR3nt: TGTGCCAGCAGCAGAGAGTTTTCCTACGAGCAGTACTTC

abundance: .
j_gene: TRBJ2-1
v_gene: TRBV7-2
d_gene: TRBD2
CDR3aa: CAGSLNGRAINEQFF
CDR3nt: TGTGCCGGCAGCTTAAACGGGAGGGCCATAAATGAGCAGTTCTTC

abundance: few
j_gene: TRBJ2-3
v_gene: TRBV6-5
d_gene: .
CDR3aa: CASRSPSRGTQYF
CDR3nt: TGTGCCAGCAGGTCCCCTTCTAGGGGTACGCAGTATTTT

abundance: .
j_gene: TRBJ1-5
v_gene: TRBV20-1
d_gene: .
CDR3aa: CSATTAYPNQPQHF
CDR3nt: TGCAGTGCGACGACGGCGTACCCCAATCAGCCCCAGCATTTT

abundance: few
j_gene: TRBJ2-3
v_gene: TRBV6-2/TRBV6-3
d_gene: .
CDR3aa: CASGHRAGDTQYF
CDR3nt: TGTGCCAGCGGACACAGGGCGGGAGATACGCAGTATTTT

abundance: few
j_gene: TRBJ2-7
v_gene: TRBV27
d_gene: .
CDR3aa: CASRTGTFTYEQYF
CDR3nt: TGTGCCAGCAGGACCGGGACTTTTACCTACGAGCAGTACTTC

abundance: .
j_gene: TRBJ2-1
v_gene: TRBV7-9
d_gene: .
CDR3aa: CASSLAGTAAWEQFF
CDR3nt: TGTGCCAGCAGCTTAGCAGGGACTGCCGCCTGGGAGCAGTTCTTC

abundance: few
j_gene: TRBJ2-7
v_gene: TRBV29-1
d_gene: .
CDR3aa: CSARGRASYEQYF
CDR3nt: TGCAGCGCCCGAGGTAGAGCGTCCTACGAGCAGTACTTC